The 4 T cell receptor beta chains reported below all come from one sample, sequenced in a study of blood T cell repertoires in COVID-19. The repertoire was sequenced with immunoSEQ multiplex PCR; TCRdb's copy has only in-frame clones and lacks some. The data show approximately 150,000 clones, around 89% seen once. Sequenced sample: peripheral blood. These receptor sequences come from a man in his sixties or seventies with active COVID-19.

The V gene is TRBV7-2, the J gene TRBJ2-3, with TRBD2 identical over 7 bases. This CDR3 has 14 residues. Trimming took 4 bases from V and 0 from J; bases not matched to a gene: 1. CDR1 is SGHTA, CDR2 FQGNSA, per germline. The CDR3 DNA is TGTGCCAGCAGCTGGGGGGGTAGCACAGATACGCAGTATTTT. It translates to CASSWGGSTDTQYF.

CDR3 residues: CASSILLTGVSYEQYF. In DNA, the CDR3 is TGTGCCAGTAGTATCCTATTGACAGGGGTCTCCTACGAGCAGTACTTC. The rearrangement joins TRBV19 to TRBJ2-7, with 8 bases lining up with TRBD1. This CDR3 is 16 amino acids long. The germline CDR1 and CDR2 sequences are LNHDA and SQIVND (reference sequence). J was trimmed by 0 bases and V by 3 bases; bases with no gene match: 7. The complete variable domain, with remaining parts taken from reference TRBV19 and TRBJ2-7, reads DGGITQSPKYLFRKEGQNVTLSCEQNLNHDAMYWYRQDPGQGLRLIYYSQIVNDFQKGDIAEGYSVSREKKESFPLTVTSAQKNPTAFYLCASSILLTGVSYEQYFGPGTRLTVT.

The V and J genes are TRBV21-1 and TRBJ2-7; the tabulated D call, TRBD1, remains unverified against the DNA. TRBV21-1 is labeled a pseudogene. The CDR3 is 17 residues long. The CDR3 sequence is CASSKGWRGQGPYEQYF. The CDR3 DNA sequence: TGTGCCAGCAGCAAGGGTTGGAGGGGACAGGGCCCCTACGAGCAGTACTTC.

This chain uses TRBV14 with TRBJ2-6, with TRBD1 matching over 8 bases. CDR1 and CDR2 (germline): SGHDN, FVKESK. The CDR3 totals 18 residues. Trimming took 4 bases from V and 2 from J; bases not matched to a gene: 10. The CDR3 DNA reads as TGTGCCAGCAGCCCGTCGACAGGGGTTATCGCTGGGGCCAACGTCCTGACTTTC. It translates to CASSPSTGVIAGANVLTF.